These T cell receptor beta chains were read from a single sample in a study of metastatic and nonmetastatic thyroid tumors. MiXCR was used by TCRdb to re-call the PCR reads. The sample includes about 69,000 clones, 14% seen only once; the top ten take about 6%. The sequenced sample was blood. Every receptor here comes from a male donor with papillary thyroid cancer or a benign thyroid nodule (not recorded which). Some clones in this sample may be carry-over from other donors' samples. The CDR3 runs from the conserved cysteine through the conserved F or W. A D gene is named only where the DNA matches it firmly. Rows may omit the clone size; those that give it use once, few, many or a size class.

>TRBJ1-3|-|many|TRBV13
TGTGCCAGCAGCTTAGGCCGAAGGACGGTTGGAAACACCATATATTTT
CASSLGRRTVGNTIYF
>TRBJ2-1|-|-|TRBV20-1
TGCAGTGCTAGAGGTAGGGAGACAGGTGATATCTTCAATGAGCAGTTCTTC
CSARGRETGDIFNEQFF
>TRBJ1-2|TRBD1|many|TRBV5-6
TGTGCCAGCGACAGGGGAGATAACTATGGCTACACCTTC
CASDRGDNYGYTF
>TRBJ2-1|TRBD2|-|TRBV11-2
TGTGCCAGCATCCCCGGGGGGGTGAGCTCCTACAATGAGCAGTTCTTC
CASIPGGVSSYNEQFF
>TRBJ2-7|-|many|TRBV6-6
TGTGCCAGCAGTTACGCAAGACCCCGGGAGTCCTACGAGCAGTACTTC
CASSYARPRESYEQYF
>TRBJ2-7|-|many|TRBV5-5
TGTGCCAGCAGCTCCGGTACTCACGAGCAGTACTTC
CASSSGTHEQYF
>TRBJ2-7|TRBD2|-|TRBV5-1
TGCGCCAGCAGCGAACTGGGACTAGCGGGAGGGAGGGAGCAGTACTTC
CASSELGLAGGREQYF
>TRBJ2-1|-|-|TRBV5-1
TGCGCCAGCAGCTCTCTCCCTCCGGACAATGAGCAGTTCTTC
CASSSLPPDNEQFF
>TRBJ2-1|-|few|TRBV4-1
TGCGCCAGCAGCCAAGTTAGTACAGGTCACAATGAGCAGTTCTTC
CASSQVSTGHNEQFF
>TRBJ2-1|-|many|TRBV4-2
TGTGCCAGCAGCCAAGTCGGCAGCTACAATGAGCAGTTCTTC
CASSQVGSYNEQFF
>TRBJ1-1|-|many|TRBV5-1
TGCGCCAGCAGCTTTGGGAACACTGAAGCTTTCTTT
CASSFGNTEAFF
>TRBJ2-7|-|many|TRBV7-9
TGTGCCAGCAGCCGCCAACATGTTCCCTACGAGCAGTACTTC
CASSRQHVPYEQYF
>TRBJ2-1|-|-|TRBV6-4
TGTGCCAGCAGTGACGGAGGGTGCGCGTATGCCAATGAGCAGTTCTTC
CASSDGGCAYANEQFF
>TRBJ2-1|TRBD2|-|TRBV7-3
TGTGCCAGCATCTTCACTATCGGGAGGGCCTATGAGCAGTTCTTC
CASIFTIGRAYEQFF
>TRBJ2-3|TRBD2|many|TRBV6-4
TGTGCCAGCAGTGAAAATAGCGGGAACACAGATACGCAGTATTTT
CASSENSGNTDTQYF
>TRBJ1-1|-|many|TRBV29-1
TGCAGCGTTGGAGGACAGTACACTGAAGCTTTCTTT
CSVGGQYTEAFF
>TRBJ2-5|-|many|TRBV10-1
TGCGCCAGCAGTGAAGGACCTGAGGGGGAGACCCAGTACTTC
CASSEGPEGETQYF
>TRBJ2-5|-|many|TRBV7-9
TGTGCCAGCAGCTTAGCGCTTAGGGGGGATGGAGAGACCCAGTACTTC
CASSLALRGDGETQYF
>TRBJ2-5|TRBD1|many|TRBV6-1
TGTGCCAGCATCCCTAAGAGGACAGGGGGGAAGACCCAGTACTTC
CASIPKRTGGKTQYF
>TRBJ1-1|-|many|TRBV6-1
TGTGCCAGCAGTTGGGGGGCGCAGGTTGAAGCTTTCTTT
CASSWGAQVEAFF
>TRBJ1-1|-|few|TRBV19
TGTGCCAGTAGTACCTCTATGAACGCTGAAGCTTTCTTT
CASSTSMNAEAFF